Below, 20 T cell receptor beta chains from the same sample are listed, as sequenced in a study of shared T cell receptors in the human thymus. TCRdb's copy holds only in-frame clones and misses some; the assay was immunoSEQ multiplex PCR. Of 600,000 or so clones listed, around 87% are singletons. The same sample was also studied in work on human thymus T cells.

The sample taken for sequencing was thymocytes. The receptors here all came from a boy less than two years old with a congenital heart defect.

V gene TRBV11-1 combines with J gene TRBJ1-6, with 7 bases lining up with TRBD1. J gave up 6 bases and V 5 bases, and 4 bases lay outside the gene matches. This CDR3 comprises 14 residues. Germline V gene lookup returns CDR1 SGHAT and CDR2 FQDESV (reference sequence). The CDR3 DNA sequence: TGTGCCAGCAGCGCGGGACAGTTTAATTCACCCCTCCACTTT. Residues: CASSAGQFNSPLHF.

In regard to this clone: Its ends do not fully match the called genes, so a read error is possible. V is TRBV27 and J is TRBJ1-4; a weak D match, TRBD1 (6 bases). Germline V gene sequence: CDR1 MNHEY, CDR2 SMNVEV (reference sequence). This CDR3 contains 19 residues. The CDR3, as DNA: TGTGCCAGCAGTGTATCCGGGACACCAAGCCGAGGAACTAATGAAAAACTGTTTTTT. Amino acid sequence: CASSVSGTPSRGTNEKLFF.

V is TRBV2 and J is TRBJ1-5; D call uncertain. This CDR3 spans 14 amino acids. The germline V gene has CDR1 SNHLY and CDR2 FYNNEI. Deletions cut 1 base from V and 0 bases from J, with 4 bases between. As DNA, the CDR3 is TGTGCCAGCAGTGAAGGCGGTAGCAATCAGCCCCAGCATTTT. It translates to CASSEGGSNQPQHF.

The chain employs TRBV27 and TRBJ1-1; TRBD1 is a possible D gene (6 bases). The CDR3 covers 12 residues. Germline V lookup: CDR1 MNHEY, CDR2 SMNVEV (reference sequence). Trimming took off 9 bases at V and 3 bases at J, with 11 bases between the two ends. This chain's CDR3 is CARRGWHTEAFF. As DNA, the CDR3 is TGTGCCAGGAGGGGGTGGCACACTGAAGCTTTCTTT.

Only a few counts were recorded for this clone. The V and J genes are TRBV14 and TRBJ2-7; D is undetermined. V was trimmed by 0 bases and J by 3 bases, leaving 12 bases between them. The CDR3 runs 15 residues. Germline CDR1 is SGHDN and CDR2 is FVKESK. This chain's CDR3 is CASSQERAPHYEQYF. CDR3 DNA sequence: TGTGCCAGCAGCCAAGAGCGAGCACCCCACTACGAGCAGTACTTC.

The chain employs TRBV28 and TRBJ1-1; 7 nucleotides align to TRBD1. CDR1 MDHEN and CDR2 SYDVKM come from the germline V gene. V lost 2 bases and J lost 3; bases outside the gene matches: 9. The CDR3 spans 16 residues. The chain's CDR3 is CASSLLQGVGDTEAFF. The CDR3 bases are TGTGCCAGCAGTTTACTCCAGGGGGTTGGTGACACTGAAGCTTTCTTT. The whole variable domain, remainder taken from reference TRBV28 and TRBJ1-1, is DVKVTQSSRYLVKRTGEKVFLECVQDMDHENMFWYRQDPGLGLRLIYFSYDVKMKEKGDIPEGYSVSREKKERFSLILESASTNQTSMYLCASSLLQGVGDTEAFFGQGTRLTVV.

CDR3 amino acids: CASTPKDPSGGAERSTDTQYF. Here the CDR3 DNA reads TGTGCCAGCACCCCAAAGGATCCTAGCGGGGGAGCCGAACGGAGCACAGATACGCAGTATTTT. The V call is TRBV28, the J call TRBJ2-3; the match to TRBD2 covers 10 bases. Germline-derived CDR1 and CDR2 are MDHEN and SYDVKM. J gave up 0 bases and V 7 bases, and 22 bases lay outside the gene matches. This CDR3 is 21 amino acids long.

The chain employs TRBV7-9 and TRBJ1-2; D is possibly TRBD1 (5 bases). The CDR3 is made up of 17 amino acids. Germline loops: CDR1 SEHNR, CDR2 FQNEAQ (reference sequence). Deletions cut 5 bases from V and 4 bases from J, with 23 bases between. CDR3 sequence reads: CASSPPRGIPNFYGYTF. The CDR3 DNA reads as TGTGCCAGCAGCCCCCCCCGGGGGATCCCAAACTTCTATGGCTACACCTTC.

V and J are TRBV7-9 and TRBJ1-1, with D uncertain. The V gene's germline CDR1 is SEHNR and CDR2 FQNEAQ (reference sequence). The CDR3 is 12 amino acids. Trimming left V 4 bases short and J 6 bases short, with 9 bases between. CDR3 loop: CASSSGVPEAFF. DNA for the CDR3: TGTGCCAGCAGCTCGGGAGTGCCTGAAGCTTTCTTT.

This CDR3 is CASRPGTGEKLFF. The DNA of the CDR3 is TGTGCCAGCCGCCCAGGGACAGGGGAAAAACTGTTTTTT. V gene TRBV5-6 combines with J gene TRBJ1-4, with 9 bases lining up with TRBD1. Germline V CDR1 and CDR2: SGHDT, YYEEEE. Trimming at V came to 7 bases and at J to 8 bases, leaving 6 bases not matched to a gene. The length of the CDR3 is 13 residues.

This chain connects TRBV14 to TRBJ2-1; 12 positions agree with TRBD2. V shed 0 bases, J shed 10 bases, and the junction held 10 bases outside the gene matches. In germline, CDR1 is SGHDN, CDR2 FVKESK. The CDR3 has 17 amino acids. CDR3 nucleotides: TGTGCCAGCAGCCAAGATCGAGGGCTAGCGGGAGGGTACGAGCAGTTCTTC. Protein: CASSQDRGLAGGYEQFF. Full variable domain (missing parts from reference TRBV14 and TRBJ2-1): EAGVTQFPSHSVIEKGQTVTLRCDPISGHDNLYWYRRVMGKEIKFLLHFVKESKQDESGMPNNRFLAERTGGTYSTLKVQPAELEDSGVYFCASSQDRGLAGGYEQFFGPGTRLTVL.

The DNA of the CDR3 is TGCAGCGTTCCACCGGGACTAGCGGGGGGACCCAATGAGCAGTTCTTC. It encodes CSVPPGLAGGPNEQFF. The chain employs TRBV29-1 and TRBJ2-1; 15 bases map to TRBD2. Trimming cost V 5 bases and J 6 bases; bases outside gene matches: 8. The CDR3 runs to 16 residues. Germline lookup yields CDR1 SQVTM and CDR2 ANQGSEA.

The chain has TRBV2 and TRBJ2-7; 7 bases line up with TRBD1. Germline assignment: CDR1 SNHLY and CDR2 FYNNEI. The CDR3 spans 14 residues. Losses at the gene ends were 6 bases for V and 4 bases for J; bases not matched to a gene: 9. In nucleotides, the CDR3 is TGTGCCAGCAGCGAGACAGGGTTCCCGTACGAGCAGTACTTC. Its translation: CASSETGFPYEQYF.

The DNA for the CDR3 is TGCGCCAGCAGCCAGTTTGAGGGGGACAATGAAAAACTGTTTTTT. This translates into CASSQFEGDNEKLFF. The chain links TRBV4-1 to TRBJ1-4, with D tentatively TRBD1 (6 bases). The germline gives CDR1 MGHRA, CDR2 YSYEKL. V was cut by 3 bases and J by 5 bases, with 13 bases left in between. The CDR3 spans 15 residues.

The gene calls are TRBV11-1 and TRBJ2-7; 8 nucleotides line up with TRBD2. Germline CDR1 SGHAT, CDR2 FQDESV (reference sequence). V gave up 5 bases and J gave up 5 bases; unmatched junction bases: 11. CDR3 size: 15 residues. CDR3 nucleotides: TGTGCCAGCAGCACCCAGCGGGGGCGAGTCAACGAGCAGTACTTC. Its translation is CASSTQRGRVNEQYF.

This chain links TRBV15 with TRBJ1-2; D gene uncertain. Trimming took off 0 bases at V and 7 bases at J, with 15 bases between the two ends. This CDR3 comprises 15 residues. CDR1 and CDR2 from the germline V gene are LNHNV and YYDKDF (reference sequence). CDR3 coding DNA: TGTGCCACCAGCAGAGATGGTTGGAGGTGGAGTGGCTACACCTTC. Translating gives CATSRDGWRWSGYTF.

This clone was seen a single time. This chain joins TRBV30 and TRBJ1-4; possible D gene TRBD1, 5 bases. CDR1 and CDR2 (germline): GTSNPN, SVGIG (reference sequence). This CDR3 is 13 amino acids long. V lost 8 bases and J lost 8, with 18 bases in between. This CDR3 reads CARSRALREKLFF. In nucleotides, the CDR3 is TGTGCCCGAAGCAGGGCCCTTCGGGAAAAACTGTTTTTT.

The V call is TRBV11-2, the J call TRBJ1-3, with D unclear. The CDR3 sequence is 13 residues long. Looked up from germline, CDR1 is SGHAT and CDR2 is FQNNGV. Trimming left V 3 bases short and J 4 bases short, with 7 bases between. The CDR3 sequence: CASSFPPGNTIYF. The CDR3 DNA reads TGTGCCAGCAGCTTCCCCCCAGGAAACACCATATATTTT.

The rearrangement joins TRBV12-5 to TRBJ2-3; D might be TRBD2 (7 bases). Germline V gene lookup returns CDR1 LGHNT and CDR2 FRNRAP. The CDR3 extends over 17 amino acids. Trimming shortened V by 5 bases and J by 2 bases, and 20 bases separated the two germline ends. CDR3 amino acids: CASGPYRGRGATDTQYF. CDR3 sequence (DNA): TGTGCTAGTGGTCCCTATAGAGGGAGGGGGGCCACAGATACGCAGTATTTT.

The rearrangement links TRBV27 to TRBJ2-1, with 11 bases that match TRBD2. The CDR3 runs to 14 residues. Germline values: CDR1 MNHEY, CDR2 SMNVEV (reference sequence). V shed 8 bases, J shed 5 bases, and the junction held 5 bases outside the gene matches. The DNA of the CDR3 is TGTGCCAGCCTACTAGCGGGAGAGCACAATGAGCAGTTCTTC. Translation: CASLLAGEHNEQFF.